Below are 9 T cell receptor beta chains sequenced from a single sample in a study of T cell responses to AZD1222 COVID-19 vaccine. Produced via immunoSEQ multiplex PCR; TCRdb's table is partial and in-frame only. The sample lists over 100,000 clones; 87% were seen once. The sequenced sample was peripheral blood, obtained 28 days after the second AZD1222 dose. The receptors here all came from an adult who received the AZD1222 COVID-19 vaccine.

This sequence joins TRBV6-5 and TRBJ1-1, with D possibly TRBD1 on 6 matching bases. The CDR3 has 13 amino acids. Germline-derived CDR1 and CDR2 are MNHEY and SVGAGI. The V end lost 7 bases, the J end lost 3 bases, and 12 bases lay between the germline ends. The CDR3 sequence: CASTPGVYTEAFF. For the CDR3, the DNA is TGTGCCAGCACCCCAGGGGTATACACTGAAGCTTTCTTT.

The V and J genes are TRBV9 and TRBJ1-1, with D tentatively TRBD1 (5 bases). The V end was cut by 4 bases, the J end by 6 bases, with 13 bases between. Germline V gene data show CDR1 as SGDLS and CDR2 as YYNGEE. The CDR3 extends over 13 amino acids. CDR3: CASSSSAGPEAFF. The CDR3 region has the DNA TGTGCCAGCAGCTCCAGTGCAGGGCCTGAAGCTTTCTTT.

The CDR3 reads CASSQEPPGGPQETQYF. CDR3 nucleotide sequence: TGCGCCAGCAGCCAAGAGCCCCCGGGGGGACCCCAAGAGACCCAGTACTTC. The V gene is TRBV4-3, the J gene TRBJ2-5, with 7 positions matching TRBD2. Germline CDR1 LGHNA, CDR2 YSLEER. CDR3 length: 17 residues. Trimming removed 0 bases from V and 1 base from J; junction bases left unmatched: 8.

This chain uses TRBV6-5 with TRBJ1-2; 9 bases align to TRBD1. The CDR3 contains 14 residues. Germline CDR1 reads MNHEY; CDR2 reads SVGAGI. With 5 bases clipped from V and 6 bases from J, the junction kept 7 bases outside the gene matches. The CDR3 DNA follows: TGTGCCAGCAGTCCACCGAGACAGGGGGATGGCTACACCTTC. Its protein product is CASSPPRQGDGYTF.

This clone was detected a few times. The chain joins TRBV4-2 to TRBJ1-5; TRBD1 might be the D (5 bases). Per germline, CDR1 LGHNA and CDR2 YNFKEQ. The CDR3 loop spans 17 amino acids. V lost 1 base, J lost 0 bases, and 13 bases lay in between. The CDR3 DNA reads TGTGCCAGCAGCCAAGGCGGGGCAGCCCATAGCAATCAGCCCCAGCATTTT. Translated, it gives CASSQGGAAHSNQPQHF.

This clone was observed a single time. V usage is TRBV13 and J usage is TRBJ2-7; D may be TRBD1 or TRBD2 (6 bases each). Looked up from germline, CDR1 is PRHDT and CDR2 is FYEKMQ (reference sequence). V dropped 7 bases and J dropped 2 bases, with 18 bases sitting between them. This CDR3 has 15 residues. The CDR3 coding sequence is TGTGCCAGCAACTTCCGGGGGCAAGGGGCCTACGAGCAGTACTTC. Amino acid sequence: CASNFRGQGAYEQYF.

The chain employs TRBV7-8 and TRBJ1-2; possible D gene TRBD1, 6 bases. Trimming left V 0 bases short and J 5 bases short, with 13 bases between. CDR1 is SGHVS, CDR2 FQNEAQ, per germline. The CDR3 has 15 amino acids. The CDR3 nucleotides read TGTGCCAGCAGCTTAGCGATGGCAGGGGTATATGGCTACACCTTC. This codes for CASSLAMAGVYGYTF.

The gene calls are TRBV12-3 or TRBV12-4 and TRBJ1-5; no clear D. Deletions cut 1 base from V and 6 bases from J, with 7 bases between. This CDR3 has 13 amino acids. Here the CDR3 DNA reads TGTGCCAGCAGTTTAGGGACCCCTCAGCCCCAGCATTTT. Translation gives CASSLGTPQPQHF.

This rearrangement joins TRBV27 to TRBJ1-5; no clear D gene. The length of the CDR3 is 14 residues. Looked up from germline, CDR1 is MNHEY and CDR2 is SMNVEV (reference sequence). V lost 4 bases and J 4 bases, leaving 11 bases between the germline ends. The CDR3 sequence is CASSSPLRNQPQHF. CDR3 nucleotides: TGTGCCAGCAGTTCCCCCCTTCGAAATCAGCCCCAGCATTTT.